Below, 25 T cell receptor beta chains from the same sample are listed, as sequenced in a study of control samples from healthy donors and cancer patients. Clones were read by immunoSEQ multiplex PCR, and TCRdb kept only the in-frame ones, dropping some. The repertoire includes 90,000 to 150,000 clones, around nine tenths of them detected once, and roughly 12% sits in the top ten. Sequenced sample: blood. These receptor sequences come from a man aged 25-45 years in good health.

The chain's CDR3 is CASSPERGASQETQYF. The CDR3 nucleotides read TGCGCCAGCAGCCCCGAGCGGGGAGCCTCCCAAGAGACCCAGTACTTC. This chain connects TRBV4-1 to TRBJ2-5; the match to TRBD2 covers 7 bases. CDR1 is MGHRA and CDR2 is YSYEKL in the germline V gene. Trimming cost V 4 bases and J 1 base; bases outside gene matches: 9. CDR3 length: 16 residues.

This clone is a singleton in its sample. V is TRBV12-3 or TRBV12-4 and J is TRBJ1-2; 7 nucleotides align to TRBD1. The CDR3 length is 13 residues. J gave up 4 bases and V 4 bases, and 3 bases lay outside the gene matches. The CDR3 region has the DNA TGTGCCAGCAGTTCCGACAGGGTCTATGGCTACACCTTC. Its translation is CASSSDRVYGYTF.

The gene calls are TRBV5-1 and TRBJ2-1; D uncertain. The germline gives CDR1 SGHRS, CDR2 YFSETQ. Deletions cut 0 bases from V and 0 bases from J, with 7 bases between. The CDR3 loop spans 15 amino acids. The CDR3 region has the DNA TGCGCCAGCAGCTTGGTGGGGTCCTCCTACAATGAGCAGTTCTTC. As protein: CASSLVGSSYNEQFF.

The rearrangement uses TRBV6-2 or TRBV6-3 and TRBJ1-1, with 12 bases matching TRBD1. J lost 1 base, V lost 6 bases, and 12 bases had no gene match. CDR1 and CDR2 (germline): MNHEY, SVGEGT. The CDR3 loop spans 18 amino acids. The DNA for the CDR3 is TGTGCCAGCAGCCCTCCTAGGGGACAGGGGGCGAGGAACACTGAAGCTTTCTTT. This gives the protein CASSPPRGQGARNTEAFF.

J is TRBJ1-6 and V is TRBV9, with unresolved D. The germline V gene encodes CDR1 SGDLS and CDR2 YYNGEE. The CDR3 spans 14 residues. V lost 4 bases and J lost 7, with 12 bases in between. The CDR3 sequence is CASSPDLGNSPLHF. In DNA, the CDR3 is TGTGCCAGCAGCCCCGATCTAGGCAATTCACCCCTCCACTTT.

The gene calls are TRBV10-1 and TRBJ2-1, with a possible D match to TRBD1 (6 bases). Germline V CDR1 and CDR2: WNHNN, SYGVQD (reference sequence). This CDR3 spans 15 amino acids. V lost 0 bases to trimming and J lost 8 bases, with 14 bases between them. DNA of the CDR3: TGCGCCAGCAGTGAGTCGGGGGCCCTGGGTCATGAGCAGTTCTTC. Translation: CASSESGALGHEQFF.

This clone was recorded a few times. CDR3 amino acids: CASSLWGAGGQPQHF. CDR3 nucleotides: TGTGCCAGCAGTTTATGGGGGGCAGGAGGCCAGCCCCAGCATTTT. The chain combines TRBV28 with TRBJ1-5; the D gene is possibly TRBD1 (6 bases). The CDR3 runs 15 residues. Trimming took 0 bases from V and 7 from J, leaving 13 bases between them. Per the germline V gene, CDR1 is MDHEN and CDR2 is SYDVKM.

The rearrangement joins TRBV18 to TRBJ1-3; no reliable D call. V lost 6 bases, J lost 3 bases, and 6 bases lay in between. CDR3 length: 12 residues. CDR1 KGHSH and CDR2 LQKENI come from the germline V gene. The chain's CDR3 is CASSQIGNTIYF. CDR3 DNA sequence: TGTGCCAGCTCTCAGATTGGAAACACCATATATTTT.

The gene calls are TRBV5-5 and TRBJ2-4; the match to TRBD1 covers 7 bases. Trimming took 3 bases from V and 9 from J; bases not matched to a gene: 15. Germline values: CDR1 SGHKS, CDR2 YYEKEE (reference sequence). The CDR3 has 16 amino acids. CDR3 in amino acids: CASSSIIVQGNGIQYF. The CDR3 DNA sequence: TGTGCCAGCAGCTCGATTATAGTACAGGGGAACGGCATTCAGTACTTC.

This clone is judged medium-sized. The chain couples TRBV2 to TRBJ1-1; D call uncertain. Trimming took off 7 bases at V and 0 bases at J, with 15 bases between the two ends. There are 15 residues in the CDR3. Germline V gene data show CDR1 as SNHLY and CDR2 as FYNNEI. The CDR3: CASTWNRDLNTEAFF. The CDR3 DNA follows: TGTGCCAGCACTTGGAACAGAGATTTGAACACTGAAGCTTTCTTT.

The genes are TRBV2 and TRBJ1-3; D gene ambiguous. Germline CDR1 SNHLY, CDR2 FYNNEI. The V end lost 5 bases, the J end lost 2 bases, and 10 bases lay between the germline ends. The CDR3 is 14 residues long. CDR3 sequence: CASSSRRTGNTIYF. In DNA form, the CDR3 reads TGTGCCAGCAGTTCCAGAAGAACTGGAAACACCATATATTTT.

Remarks on this clone: Germline is not matched at one junction end, which may reflect a read error. The rearrangement links TRBV6-5 to TRBJ1-2; 8 bases are shared with TRBD1. Germline loops: CDR1 MNHEY, CDR2 SVGAGI. This CDR3 is 13 amino acids long. For the CDR3, the DNA is TGTGCCAGCAGTGACTCGACAGGGGCTGGCTACACCTTC. Translation gives CASSDSTGAGYTF.

The J gene is TRBJ1-5, the V gene TRBV28, with D maybe TRBD1 (5 bases). CDR3 length: 17 residues. The V end was cut by 5 bases, the J end by 2 bases, with 19 bases between. Germline V gene data show CDR1 as MDHEN and CDR2 as SYDVKM. CDR3 in amino acids: CASSPDFGVRGNQPQHF. The DNA for the CDR3 is TGTGCCAGCAGTCCCGATTTTGGTGTCAGGGGCAATCAGCCCCAGCATTTT.

The chain uses TRBV11-2 and TRBJ1-4, with a possible D match to TRBD1 (5 bases). The V end lost 6 bases, the J end lost 7 bases, and 12 bases lay between the germline ends. The CDR3 runs to 13 residues. Per the germline V gene, CDR1 is SGHAT and CDR2 is FQNNGV. The chain's CDR3 is CASRITGIEKLFF. CDR3 DNA sequence: TGTGCCAGCAGAATCACAGGAATTGAAAAACTGTTTTTT.

This clone appeared a few times. The V call is TRBV29-1, the J call TRBJ1-1; D not certain. Trimming removed 3 bases at V and 3 bases at J, with 11 bases between. The germline V gene has CDR1 SQVTM and CDR2 ANQGSEA. This CDR3 contains 13 residues. CDR3 DNA: TGCAGCGTTGAGGGCCAGATTGACACTGAAGCTTTCTTT. Protein sequence: CSVEGQIDTEAFF.

The V call is TRBV5-1, the J call TRBJ2-3, with 8 bases that match TRBD1. Germline loops: CDR1 SGHRS, CDR2 YFSETQ. V lost 3 bases and J lost 3; bases outside the gene matches: 6. The CDR3 runs 15 residues. CDR3 amino acids: CASSSGQGGTDTQYF. The CDR3 DNA sequence: TGCGCCAGCAGCTCCGGACAGGGAGGAACAGATACGCAGTATTTT.

The rearrangement joins TRBV7-2 to TRBJ2-5; D possibly corresponds to TRBD1 (6 bases). The CDR3 covers 12 residues. Trimming left V 8 bases short and J 5 bases short, with 12 bases between. Germline CDR1 and CDR2: SGHTA and FQGNSA. CDR3 amino acids: CASAQGVETQYF. CDR3 DNA: TGTGCCAGCGCACAGGGTGTGGAGACCCAGTACTTC.

J is TRBJ2-6 and V is TRBV3-1 (or the pseudogene TRBV3-2); D might be TRBD2 (5 bases). Trimming stripped 4 bases from V and 2 bases from J, with 9 bases between. The germline CDR1 and CDR2 sequences are LGHDT and YNNKEL (reference sequence). CDR3 size: 15 residues. CDR3 coding DNA: TGTGCCAGCAGCCTCGGGGTCGCTGGGGCCAACGTCCTGACTTTC. This codes for CASSLGVAGANVLTF.

The chain uses TRBV10-2 and TRBJ1-1, with D unclear. Germline V lookup: CDR1 WSHSY, CDR2 SAAADI. The germline V and J ends were trimmed by 10 bases and 7 bases, with 13 bases remaining between them. This CDR3 contains 11 residues. The CDR3 DNA sequence: TGCGCCACCGGACTTGGGGATGAAGCTTTCTTT. Translated: CATGLGDEAFF.

V is TRBV2 and J is TRBJ2-1; TRBD2 might be the D (5 bases). The CDR3 contains 14 residues. V lost 5 bases to trimming and J lost 0 bases, with 8 bases between them. Germline CDR1 SNHLY, CDR2 FYNNEI. The CDR3 loop is CASSTSASYNEQFF. DNA of the CDR3: TGTGCCAGCAGTACTAGTGCCTCCTACAATGAGCAGTTCTTC.

The chain is built from TRBV24-1 and TRBJ2-7, with TRBD1 as a possible D gene (7 bases). The germline V gene encodes CDR1 KGHDR and CDR2 SFDVKD. V gave up 10 bases and J gave up 4 bases, with 19 bases separating them. The CDR3 totals 14 residues. CDR3 residues: CATAAPGGGYEQYF. DNA of the CDR3: TGTGCCACTGCCGCCCCAGGGGGAGGATACGAGCAGTACTTC.

The chain is built from TRBV6-5 and TRBJ2-2, with D unresolved. The CDR3 totals 14 residues. The germline V and J ends were trimmed by 0 bases and 14 bases, with 16 bases remaining between them. Germline assignment: CDR1 MNHEY and CDR2 SVGAGI. The CDR3 sequence is CASSYSSDGLGLFF. CDR3 DNA sequence: TGTGCCAGCAGTTACTCGTCCGACGGCTTAGGACTGTTTTTT.

The chain couples TRBV7-9 to TRBJ1-1; D not resolved. This CDR3 has 14 amino acids. The V end was cut by 2 bases, the J end by 2 bases, with 9 bases between. Germline V gene data show CDR1 as SEHNR and CDR2 as FQNEAQ (reference sequence). For the CDR3, the DNA is TGTGCCAGCAGCTTATTTGAAGGAAACACTGAAGCTTTCTTT. Amino acid sequence: CASSLFEGNTEAFF.

The sample holds many counts of this clone. This rearrangement joins TRBV18 to TRBJ2-3; 7 bases are a match to TRBD1. Germline CDR1 KGHSH, CDR2 LQKENI. CDR3 length: 15 amino acids. The ends lost 0 bases at V and 3 bases at J; junction bases unmatched: 3. The CDR3: CASSPPQGTTDTQYF. Here the CDR3 DNA reads TGTGCCAGCTCACCACCACAGGGGACGACAGATACGCAGTATTTT.

This chain uses TRBV7-9 with TRBJ2-1; a weak D match, TRBD2 (7 bases). Between the trimmed V and J ends, which lost 4 bases and 0 bases, there was a span of 22 bases. CDR3 size: 19 residues. CDR1 SEHNR and CDR2 FQNEAQ come from the germline V gene (reference sequence). CDR3 in DNA: TGTGCCAGCAGCTCAGGGGAGGGAAAGGGCGTCGGCTCCTACAATGAGCAGTTCTTC. Its translation is CASSSGEGKGVGSYNEQFF.